This T cell receptor beta chain was identified during a study of T cell repertoires in cytomegalovirus infection. The ends were cut back, 0 bases at V and 6 bases at J, with 9 bases in the middle. Germline V gene sequence: CDR1 MNHEY, CDR2 SVGEGT. CDR3 length: 14 residues. In this sample, this clonotype turned up a few times. The target antigen is unknown. A single record per CDR3 protein comes from TCRdb applying MiXCR to the reads. The sample carries about 830,000 distinct CDR3 sequences, roughly 33% recorded once. The TCR sequence derives from a human donor in good health (CMV status not recorded). Some clones in this sample may be carry-over from other donors' samples. The sample was cultured CD8+ T cells from PBMCs, taken from culture after CMV antigen stimulation. The rearrangement uses TRBV6-2 or TRBV6-3 and TRBJ2-1, with D perhaps matching TRBD1 (6 bases). This CDR3 reads CASSYSGQFNEQFF. The CDR3 nucleotides read TGTGCCAGCAGTTACTCTGGACAGTTCAATGAGCAGTTCTTC.